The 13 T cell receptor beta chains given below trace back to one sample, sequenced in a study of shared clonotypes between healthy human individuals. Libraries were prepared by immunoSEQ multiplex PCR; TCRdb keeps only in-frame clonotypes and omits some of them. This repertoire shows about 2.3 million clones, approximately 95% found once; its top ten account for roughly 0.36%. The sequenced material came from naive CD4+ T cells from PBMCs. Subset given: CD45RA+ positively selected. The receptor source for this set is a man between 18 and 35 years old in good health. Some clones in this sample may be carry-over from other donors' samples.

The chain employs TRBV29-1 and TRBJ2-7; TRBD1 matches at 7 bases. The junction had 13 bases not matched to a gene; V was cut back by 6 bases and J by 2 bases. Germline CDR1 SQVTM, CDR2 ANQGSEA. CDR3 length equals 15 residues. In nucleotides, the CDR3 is TGCAGCGTAGCTAACCGAATCGACAGGGCCTACGAGCAGTACTTC. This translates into CSVANRIDRAYEQYF.

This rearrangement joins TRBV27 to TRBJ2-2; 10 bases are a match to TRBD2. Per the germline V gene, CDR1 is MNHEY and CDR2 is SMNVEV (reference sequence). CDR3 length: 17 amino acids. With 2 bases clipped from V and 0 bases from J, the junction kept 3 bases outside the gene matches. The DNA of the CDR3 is TGTGCCAGCAGTTTACCTACTAGCGGGGCGAACACCGGGGAGCTGTTTTTT. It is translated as CASSLPTSGANTGELFF.

This CDR3 reads CASSYSGLDGYTF. Written as DNA, the CDR3 is TGTGCCAGCAGTTACTCAGGGTTAGATGGCTACACCTTC. The V gene is TRBV6-6, the J gene TRBJ1-2; D is ambiguous. V shed 0 bases and J shed 6 bases, with 8 bases lying between them. The CDR3 runs 13 residues. Germline CDR1 reads MNHNY; CDR2 reads SVGAGI (reference sequence).

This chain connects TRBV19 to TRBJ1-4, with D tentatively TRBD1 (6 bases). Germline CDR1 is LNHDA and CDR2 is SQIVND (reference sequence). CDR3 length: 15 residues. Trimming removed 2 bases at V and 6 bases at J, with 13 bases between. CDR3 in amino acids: CASSITGPGDEKLFF. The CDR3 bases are TGTGCCAGTAGTATAACAGGGCCAGGGGATGAAAAACTGTTTTTT. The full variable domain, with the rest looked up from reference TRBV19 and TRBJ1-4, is DGGITQSPKYLFRKEGQNVTLSCEQNLNHDAMYWYRQDPGQGLRLIYYSQIVNDFQKGDIAEGYSVSREKKESFPLTVTSAQKNPTAFYLCASSITGPGDEKLFFGSGTQLSVL.

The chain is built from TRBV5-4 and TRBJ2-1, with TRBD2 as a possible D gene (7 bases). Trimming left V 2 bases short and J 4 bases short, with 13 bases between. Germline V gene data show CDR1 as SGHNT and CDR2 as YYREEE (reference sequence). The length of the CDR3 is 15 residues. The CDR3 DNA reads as TGTGCCAGCAGCTTCCGGGGGGCTAGGTACAATGAGCAGTTCTTC. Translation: CASSFRGARYNEQFF.

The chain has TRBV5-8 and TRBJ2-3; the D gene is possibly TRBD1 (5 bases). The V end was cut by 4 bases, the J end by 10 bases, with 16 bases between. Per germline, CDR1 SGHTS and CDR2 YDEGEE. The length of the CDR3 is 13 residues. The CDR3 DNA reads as TGTGCCAGCAGCCCGCTTGGGGCCAGGTCGCAGTATTTT. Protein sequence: CASSPLGARSQYF.

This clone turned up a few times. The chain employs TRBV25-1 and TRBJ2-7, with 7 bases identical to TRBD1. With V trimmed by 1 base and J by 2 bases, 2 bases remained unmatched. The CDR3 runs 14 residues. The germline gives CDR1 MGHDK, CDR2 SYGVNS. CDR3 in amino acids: CASSESGTAYEQYF. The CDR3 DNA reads TGTGCCAGCAGTGAATCCGGGACAGCCTACGAGCAGTACTTC.

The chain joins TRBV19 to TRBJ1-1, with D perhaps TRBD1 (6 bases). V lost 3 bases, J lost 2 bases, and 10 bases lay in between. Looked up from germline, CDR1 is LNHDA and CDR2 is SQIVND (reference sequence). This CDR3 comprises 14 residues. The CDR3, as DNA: TGTGCCAGTAGTATCTTACAGGGAAACACTGAAGCTTTCTTT. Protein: CASSILQGNTEAFF.

CDR3 in DNA: TGTGCCTGGAGCGAACAGGTGTACGAGCAGTACTTC. The encoded protein is CAWSEQVYEQYF. V and J are TRBV30 and TRBJ2-7, with D possibly TRBD1 on 5 matching bases. V gave up 3 bases and J gave up 4 bases, with 10 bases separating them. The CDR3 length is 12 residues. Germline assignment: CDR1 GTSNPN and CDR2 SVGIG (reference sequence).

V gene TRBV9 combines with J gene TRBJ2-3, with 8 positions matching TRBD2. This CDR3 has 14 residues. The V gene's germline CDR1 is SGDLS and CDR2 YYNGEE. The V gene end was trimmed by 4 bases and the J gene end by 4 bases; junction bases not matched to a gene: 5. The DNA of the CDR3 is TGTGCCAGCAGCTTTCGGGAGGGGGCAGATACGCAGTATTTT. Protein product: CASSFREGADTQYF.

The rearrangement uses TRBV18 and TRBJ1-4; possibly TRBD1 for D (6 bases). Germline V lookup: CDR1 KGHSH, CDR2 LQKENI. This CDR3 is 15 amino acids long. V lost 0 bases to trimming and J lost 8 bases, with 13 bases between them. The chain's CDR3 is CASSPPAGVREKLFF. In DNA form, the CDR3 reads TGTGCCAGCTCACCACCGGCAGGGGTCCGAGAAAAACTGTTTTTT.

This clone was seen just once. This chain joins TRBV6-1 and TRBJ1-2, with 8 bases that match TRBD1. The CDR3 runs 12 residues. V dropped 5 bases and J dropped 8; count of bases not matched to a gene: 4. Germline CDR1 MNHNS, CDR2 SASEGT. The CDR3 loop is CASSRGQGGYTF. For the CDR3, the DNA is TGTGCCAGCAGTCGCGGACAGGGCGGCTACACCTTC.

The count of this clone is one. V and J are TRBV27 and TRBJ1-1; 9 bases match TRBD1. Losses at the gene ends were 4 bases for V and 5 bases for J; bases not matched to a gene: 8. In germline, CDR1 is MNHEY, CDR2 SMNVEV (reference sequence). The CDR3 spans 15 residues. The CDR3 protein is CASSSKQGARTEAFF. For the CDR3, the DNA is TGTGCCAGCAGTTCAAAACAGGGGGCGCGGACTGAAGCTTTCTTT.